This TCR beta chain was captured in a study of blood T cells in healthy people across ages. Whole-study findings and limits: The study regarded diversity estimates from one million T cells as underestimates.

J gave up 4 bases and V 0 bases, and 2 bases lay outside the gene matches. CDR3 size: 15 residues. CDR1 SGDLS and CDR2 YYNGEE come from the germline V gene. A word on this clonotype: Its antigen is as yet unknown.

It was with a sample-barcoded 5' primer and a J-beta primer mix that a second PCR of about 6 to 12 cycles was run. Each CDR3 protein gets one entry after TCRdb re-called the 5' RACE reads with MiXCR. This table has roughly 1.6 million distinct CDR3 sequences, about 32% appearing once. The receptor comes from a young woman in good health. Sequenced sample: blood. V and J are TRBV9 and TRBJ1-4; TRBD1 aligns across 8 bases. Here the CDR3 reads CASSVGTGGNEKLFF. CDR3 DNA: TGTGCCAGCAGCGTAGGTACAGGGGGTAATGAAAAACTGTTTTTT.